This T cell receptor beta chain was recovered during a study of OX40 agonist ivuxolimab in advanced cancers. On the study more broadly: It was ivuxolimab, an agonistic anti-OX40 (CD134) antibody, that patients were treated with. Partial responses were recorded for three patients, including one with hepatocellular carcinoma and two with cutaneous melanoma.

The data were produced by immunoSEQ multiplex PCR, yet TCRdb's version contains in-frame clones alone and is incomplete. The repertoire holds tens of thousands of clones, with roughly 90% as singletons. Baseline was the first blood sampling point, followed by cycle 4 day 1 and cycle 7 day 1. The V gene lost 0 bases and the J gene lost 7 bases, with 5 bases spanning the gap. The germline CDR1 and CDR2 sequences are SGHNT and YYREEE (reference sequence). This CDR3 contains 13 residues. As for this clone: Antigen: not known.

The study, taken as a whole, reports: The specificity for antigen of the expanded peripheral T cells was not determined.

The material sequenced was CD4+ or CD8+ T cells sorted from blood, taken in a trial of the OX40 agonist ivuxolimab. The V call is TRBV5-4, the J call TRBJ1-6; D gene ambiguous. The TCR comes from an adult with an advanced solid tumor such as melanoma, head and neck, liver or kidney cancer. The CDR3 protein is CASSLEGNSPLHF. The CDR3 DNA reads TGTGCCAGCAGCTTGGAAGGGAATTCACCCCTCCACTTT.